This is a list of T cell receptor beta chains from one sample in a study of T-cell reconstitution after alpha-beta-depleted transplantation in children. TCRdb re-called the PCR reads through MiXCR, storing one row per CDR3 protein. This table holds fewer than 700,000 distinct CDR3 sequences, 10% to 15% found once. The source was PBMCs, mostly from graft donor cells, collected 360 days after TCRalphabeta/CD19-depleted stem cell transplant. The receptors come from a male patient younger than 18 who had a stem cell transplant for acute myeloid leukemia, so the T cells may come from the graft donor. The CDR3 runs from the conserved cysteine through the conserved F or W. The D gene is left open where the match is weak. The listing skips clone size in some rows; elsewhere it reads once, few, many or a size class.

NA	few	TRBJ2-5	TRBV10-3	TGTGCCATCAGTGAGTTAGCGTCTGGGGAGACCCAGTACTTC	CAISELASGETQYF
NA	few	TRBJ1-1	TRBV5-1	TGCGCCAGCAGCTTGGTGGGCCCACAGGGACCATACACTGAAGCTTTCTTT	CASSLVGPQGPYTEAFF
NA	many	TRBJ2-7	TRBV7-8	TGTGCCAGCAGCTTGACAGGGAGGAACGAGCAGTACTTC	CASSLTGRNEQYF
TRBD1	NA	TRBJ1-2	TRBV4-3	TGCGCCAGCAGCCAATACAGGGGGCAAAACTATGGCTACACCTTC	CASSQYRGQNYGYTF
TRBD2	few	TRBJ2-1	TRBV14	TGTGCCAGCAGCCAACACCCAGCGGGGTTTTACAATGAGCAGTTCTTC	CASSQHPAGFYNEQFF
NA	NA	TRBJ2-7	TRBV25-1	TGTGCCAGCAGTGAAGGCTGGCCCCTCTCCTACGAGCAGTACTTC	CASSEGWPLSYEQYF
NA	NA	TRBJ2-7	TRBV4-3	TGCGCCAGCAGCCAAGAGGAGGGGGTTTACAAGCAGTACTTC	CASSQEEGVYKQYF
TRBD1	NA	TRBJ2-2	TRBV6-2/TRBV6-3	TGTGCCAGCAGTCGCCCCCCGGGACAGACTTTT	CASSRPPGQTF
NA	few	TRBJ2-3	TRBV15	TGTGCCACCAGCCCTCTCGAAAGGGGCACAGATACGCAGTATTTT	CATSPLERGTDTQYF
NA	few	TRBJ1-1	TRBV7-2	TGTGCCAGCAGCTTATGGCGGTTGGCCACTGAAGCTTTCTTT	CASSLWRLATEAFF
NA	many	TRBJ2-2	TRBV15	TGTGCCACCAGCAGATCCCGCAGACTAGACTCTAACACCGGGGAGCTGTTTTTT	CATSRSRRLDSNTGELFF
NA	NA	TRBJ2-1	TRBV5-1	TGCGCCAGCAGCTTGGAAAGTGGTTCAGGGGCAGGGGGGTACAATGAGCAGTTCTTC	CASSLESGSGAGGYNEQFF
NA	many	TRBJ2-7	TRBV7-8	TGTGCCAGCAGCTTAGTTGGCACCTCCTACGAGCAGTACTTC	CASSLVGTSYEQYF
NA	many	TRBJ2-2	TRBV7-3	TGTGCCAGCAGCCTCATTTACACCGGGGAGCTGTTTTTT	CASSLIYTGELFF
TRBD2	NA	TRBJ2-4	TRBV20-1	TGCAGTGCTAGAGGGACAGGGGAACTAGCGGGAGAGGTTTTAGCCAAAAACATTCAGTACTTC	CSARGTGELAGEVLAKNIQYF
NA	few	TRBJ1-2	TRBV20-1	TGCAGTGCTAGGGGGGACACCAAATACTATGGCTACACCTTC	CSARGDTKYYGYTF
NA	many	TRBJ2-1	TRBV4-3	TGCGCCAGCAGCCATTCGGGACATGGGGACTCCTACAATGAGCAGTTCTTC	CASSHSGHGDSYNEQFF
TRBD1	few	TRBJ2-7	TRBV27	TGTGCCAGCAGTTTACAGGGACAGGGGGCCCGGGGCTCCTACGAGCAGTACTTC	CASSLQGQGARGSYEQYF
TRBD1	few	TRBJ1-1	TRBV12-3/TRBV12-4	TGTGCCAGCAGTCAGACAGGGGGGTGGTCCGCTGAAGCTTTCTTT	CASSQTGGWSAEAFF
NA	many	TRBJ2-7	TRBV12-3/TRBV12-4	TGTGCCAGCAGTTCCCTCGGGACTTATGCCTACGAGCAGTACTTC	CASSSLGTYAYEQYF
TRBD2	many	TRBJ2-1	TRBV4-2	TGTGCCAGCAGCCAAGAGGAGGGGACTAGGACCTACAATGAGCAGTTCTTC	CASSQEEGTRTYNEQFF
NA	few	TRBJ1-2	TRBV29-1	TGCAGCGCTGAGAGGACGGCTCCCTATGGCTACACCTTC	CSAERTAPYGYTF
NA	many	TRBJ1-2	TRBV6-1	TGTGCCAGCAGTCCCAATGGGGGTTATGCTCGCTACACCTTC	CASSPNGGYARYTF
TRBD2	few	TRBJ2-1	TRBV7-2	TGTGCCAGCAGCTTAGCCATACTAGCGGGAGTGGTCTACAATGAGCAGTTCTTC	CASSLAILAGVVYNEQFF
NA	few	TRBJ1-1	TRBV6-6	TGTGCCAGCAGGTCCCTAGAGACTGAAGCTTTCTTT	CASRSLETEAFF
TRBD2	few	TRBJ2-1	TRBV7-9	TGTGCCAGCAGACGGGGCTGGGAACTAGCGGGAGACAATGAGCAGTTCTTC	CASRRGWELAGDNEQFF
NA	many	TRBJ2-7	TRBV12-3/TRBV12-4	TGTGCCAGCAGTCCGAACAACAGGGACGAGCAGTACTTC	CASSPNNRDEQYF
NA	few	TRBJ2-2	TRBV7-2	TGTGCCAGCAGCTTAGCTTCCCGTGGGTACGGGGAGCTGTTTTTT	CASSLASRGYGELFF
TRBD2	few	TRBJ2-7	TRBV4-3	TGCGCCAGCAGCCGCTTCCCGGGACTAGCGGGAGGGCCTTACGAGCAGTACTTC	CASSRFPGLAGGPYEQYF
TRBD1	few	TRBJ2-7	TRBV29-1	TGCAGCCCAGTACAGGGGTGCCACGAGCAGTACTTC	CSPVQGCHEQYF
NA	NA	TRBJ2-1	TRBV18	TGTGCCAGCTCGACAAGAACCGGGACCTTTCTTGAGCAGTTCTTC	CASSTRTGTFLEQFF
NA	few	TRBJ2-1	TRBV19	TGTGCCAGTAGTATGGGGGCTAGGGAGTTCTTC	CASSMGAREFF
NA	few	TRBJ2-1	TRBV6-2/TRBV6-3	TGTGCCAGCAGTTACCCCACCCACCAGAGGTCACAGGTAGAGAATGAGCAGTTCTTC	CASSYPTHQRSQVENEQFF
TRBD2	few	TRBJ2-5	TRBV20-1	TGCAGTGCTAGAGATCGGTTTGAACTAGCGGGCCTACAAGAGACCCAGTACTTC	CSARDRFELAGLQETQYF
NA	NA	TRBJ2-7	TRBV7-2	TGTGCCAGCAGCTTTCTGAACAGCGGCAAGACTGCCTACGAGCAGTACTTC	CASSFLNSGKTAYEQYF
TRBD2	NA	TRBJ2-7	TRBV7-2	TGTGCCAGCAGCTTAAAGCTTGTAAGCGGGAGTCAAGACGAGCAGTACTTC	CASSLKLVSGSQDEQYF
TRBD1	few	TRBJ2-7	TRBV4-3	TGCGCCAGCAGCCAAGATCGACAGGGCTACGAGCAGTACTTC	CASSQDRQGYEQYF
TRBD1	NA	TRBJ2-6	TRBV11-2	TGTGCCAGCAGCCCCCGGACAGGGCCAAGCTCTGGGGCCAACGTCCTGACTTTC	CASSPRTGPSSGANVLTF